The present entry profiles one T cell receptor (beta chain) with its context. As yet, its antigen is unknown. This sample is part of a study of Ad26.COV2.S vaccination and SARS-CoV-2 variants. Study-wide results and caveats: Comparability of non-spike TCR breadth was observed across vaccine and placebo recipients.

V was clipped by 0 bases and J by 4 bases, with 13 bases between them. The CDR3 is 16 amino acids. Germline lookup yields CDR1 SGHAT and CDR2 FQDESV (reference sequence). Sample treatment: some 20 received Ad26.COV2.S at low or high dose, single or two shots; roughly five received placebo; per-sample allocation not given. Specimens were obtained on day 63 following the first vaccine or placebo injection. Assay used: immunoSEQ multiplex PCR; TCRdb lists only in-frame clones, some missing. The sample contains 200,000 to 300,000 clones, roughly 90% of which appear only once. The starting material was peripheral blood, obtained in a trial of Ad26.COV2.S vaccine versus placebo. This chain uses TRBV11-1 with TRBJ2-1; tentatively, D is TRBD2 (6 bases). The receptor was derived from a person between 18 and 65 years old who received the Ad26.COV2.S COVID-19 vaccine or a placebo. The DNA of the CDR3 is TGTGCCAGCAGCTTAGCGCTGGGTAGCGGATACAATGAGCAGTTCTTC. The encoded protein is CASSLALGSGYNEQFF.